What follows are 17 T cell receptor beta chains derived from one specimen sequenced in a study of T cell responses to AZD1222 COVID-19 vaccine. Only in-frame clones appear in the TCRdb table, and some are missing; sequencing was by immunoSEQ multiplex PCR. The table records over 130,000 clones, around 94% of them present only once. Here the sequenced sample was peripheral blood, taken 28 days after the second AZD1222 dose. Receptor source: an adult who received the AZD1222 COVID-19 vaccine.

The CDR3 sequence is CASSQGARGSTNEKLFF. For the CDR3, the DNA is TGTGCCAGCAGCCAAGGGGCCAGGGGCTCAACTAATGAAAAACTGTTTTTT. This chain links TRBV4-2 with TRBJ1-4; D might be TRBD1 (6 bases). Between the trimmed V and J ends, which lost 1 base and 0 bases, there was a span of 12 bases. CDR3 size: 17 residues. Germline V gene lookup returns CDR1 LGHNA and CDR2 YNFKEQ.

This clone was seen a handful of times. V is TRBV19 and J is TRBJ2-5, with 7 bases aligning to TRBD2. J was trimmed by 9 bases and V by 5 bases; bases with no gene match: 6. Looked up from germline, CDR1 is LNHDA and CDR2 is SQIVND (reference sequence). The CDR3 has 12 residues. Here the CDR3 DNA reads TGTGCCAGTAGTCCCGGGAGGTCGGCCCAGTACTTC. Its translation is CASSPGRSAQYF.

V usage is TRBV30 and J usage is TRBJ1-2, with no clear D. Germline V gene sequence: CDR1 GTSNPN, CDR2 SVGIG (reference sequence). The CDR3 covers 14 residues. V was shortened by 4 bases and J by 0 bases, with 12 bases between the two germline ends. CDR3 sequence reads: CAWKREFTNYGYTF. CDR3 nucleotides: TGTGCCTGGAAGAGGGAATTCACTAACTATGGCTACACCTTC. Filled out from reference TRBV30 and TRBJ1-2, the complete variable domain reads SQTIHQWPATLVQPVGSPLSLECTVEGTSNPNLYWYRQAAGRGLQLLFYSVGIGQISSEVPQNLSASRPQDRQFILSSKKLLLSDSGFYLCAWKREFTNYGYTFGSGTRLTVV.

This sequence joins TRBV12-3 or TRBV12-4 and TRBJ1-4; D unresolved. The CDR3 covers 12 residues. Trimming pared 5 bases from V and 10 bases from J, leaving 11 bases between. CDR3 DNA: TGTGCCAGCAGTCTCTCGGTCGGAAAACTGTTTTTT. As protein: CASSLSVGKLFF.

The chain links TRBV4-1 to TRBJ1-3; D unresolved. V lost 3 bases and J 0 bases, leaving 3 bases between the germline ends. In germline, CDR1 is MGHRA, CDR2 YSYEKL. This CDR3 is built from 13 residues. The CDR3 spells CASSQGSGNTIYF. The CDR3 bases are TGCGCCAGCAGCCAGGGCTCTGGAAACACCATATATTTT.

The chain combines TRBV7-2 with TRBJ1-1, with D maybe TRBD1 (6 bases). Trimming left V 8 bases short and J 0 bases short, with 10 bases between. This CDR3 is built from 13 residues. Germline CDR1 and CDR2: SGHTA and FQGNSA. CDR3 in amino acids: CASAGALNTEAFF. The CDR3 nucleotides are TGTGCCAGCGCAGGGGCCCTGAACACTGAAGCTTTCTTT.

This clone appeared a single time. The chain uses TRBV19 and TRBJ1-2; 7 bases are a match to TRBD1. Germline V CDR1 and CDR2: LNHDA, SQIVND (reference sequence). The CDR3 covers 14 residues. J gave up 4 bases and V 7 bases, and 9 bases lay outside the gene matches. The CDR3 DNA follows: TGTGCCAGTACCCCATCCGGGACAGTCTATGGCTACACCTTC. It is translated as CASTPSGTVYGYTF.

The chain recombines TRBV5-1 with TRBJ1-6, with D unresolved. There are 19 residues in the CDR3. CDR1 is SGHRS, CDR2 YFSETQ, per germline. Trimming removed 2 bases at V and 0 bases at J, with 18 bases between. CDR3 DNA sequence: TGCGCCAGCAGCTTTCCAGGACCCAACGGGAGCTCCTATAATTCACCCCTCCACTTT. Its translation is CASSFPGPNGSSYNSPLHF.

The sample holds a few counts of this clone. The V call is TRBV5-1, the J call TRBJ1-2; no clear D gene. V was trimmed by 3 bases and J by 1 base, leaving 10 bases between them. The CDR3 extends over 14 amino acids. The V gene's germline CDR1 is SGHRS and CDR2 YFSETQ. The CDR3 DNA reads TGCGCCAGCAGCTCTGAAGGATTTAACTATGGCTACACCTTC. It encodes CASSSEGFNYGYTF.

This chain links TRBV5-4 with TRBJ2-3, with a tentative D call TRBD2 (6 bases). Germline V CDR1 and CDR2: SGHNT, YYREEE (reference sequence). Deletions cut 0 bases from V and 0 bases from J, with 8 bases between. The CDR3 extends over 15 amino acids. CDR3 amino acids: CASSLGSGSTDTQYF. For the CDR3, the DNA is TGTGCCAGCAGCTTGGGTAGCGGCAGCACAGATACGCAGTATTTT.

The chain uses TRBV15 and TRBJ1-3; 9 bases align to TRBD1. The CDR3 covers 13 residues. J lost 8 bases, V lost 3 bases, and 2 bases had no gene match. Germline loops: CDR1 LNHNV, CDR2 YYDKDF (reference sequence). This CDR3 reads CATSRDRGHTIYF. As DNA, the CDR3 is TGTGCCACCAGCAGGGACAGGGGTCACACCATATATTTT.

The chain links TRBV6-5 to TRBJ1-2, with D maybe TRBD1 (6 bases). The V gene's germline CDR1 is MNHEY and CDR2 SVGAGI. This CDR3 is 15 amino acids long. Deletions cut 0 bases from V and 5 bases from J, with 13 bases between. CDR3 amino acids: CASSYSGRGLYGYTF. CDR3 nucleotide sequence: TGTGCCAGCAGTTACTCCGGCAGGGGTTTATATGGCTACACCTTC.

The chain joins TRBV5-1 to TRBJ1-4, with D possibly matching TRBD1 (6 bases). Germline loops: CDR1 SGHRS, CDR2 YFSETQ. The CDR3 has 16 amino acids. V was cut by 0 bases and J by 6 bases, with 15 bases left in between. The CDR3 sequence is CASSLGYGGADEKLFF. The DNA of the CDR3 is TGCGCCAGCAGCTTGGGCTACGGGGGGGCGGATGAAAAACTGTTTTTT.

V is TRBV3-1 (or the pseudogene TRBV3-2) and J is TRBJ2-1; TRBD2 aligns across 9 bases. Germline V gives CDR1 LGHDT, CDR2 YNNKEL (reference sequence). CDR3 length: 13 amino acids. Trimming took 4 bases from V and 9 from J; bases not matched to a gene: 4. Written as DNA, the CDR3 is TGTGCCAGCAGCCTGGGACTAGCCGTTGAGCAGTTCTTC. Protein product: CASSLGLAVEQFF.

This clone was found once. The V gene is TRBV28, the J gene TRBJ1-2, with D possibly being TRBD1 (5 bases). V was trimmed by 2 bases and J by 3 bases, leaving 19 bases between them. Per germline, CDR1 MDHEN and CDR2 SYDVKM. This CDR3 has 17 residues. The CDR3 loop is CASSLPGTTRLYYGYTF. CDR3 bases: TGTGCCAGCAGTTTACCCGGGACTACCCGGTTGTACTATGGCTACACCTTC.

Written as DNA, the CDR3 is TGTGCCAGCAGCGTTGGGGGGGCTTACGACAATGAGCAGTTCTTC. The encoded protein is CASSVGGAYDNEQFF. This chain links TRBV9 with TRBJ2-1; possible D gene TRBD2, 7 bases. The CDR3 is 15 residues long. Germline CDR1 and CDR2: SGDLS and YYNGEE. The V end lost 2 bases, the J end lost 5 bases, and 14 bases lay between the germline ends.

The chain links TRBV3-1 (or the pseudogene TRBV3-2) to TRBJ1-5; unclear D gene. Germline lookup yields CDR1 LGHDT and CDR2 YNNKEL (reference sequence). V lost 0 bases to trimming and J lost 2 bases, with 2 bases between them. This CDR3 contains 13 residues. The CDR3, as DNA: TGTGCCAGCAGCCAAGATGGCAATCAGCCCCAGCATTTT. It yields the protein CASSQDGNQPQHF.